The present TCR beta chain was sequenced within a study of blood T cell repertoires in COVID-19. Across the whole study: Samples taken during acute and convalescent COVID-19 were collected in the United States, Italy and Spain. The cDNA or gDNA used as material had been derived from T cells, B-cell-depleted T cells, or PBMCs.

The CDR3 has 14 amino acids. Deletions cut 6 bases from V and 2 bases from J, with 13 bases between. Looked up from germline, CDR1 is MDHEN and CDR2 is SYDVKM. The method was immunoSEQ multiplex PCR; TCRdb's version includes in-frame clones alone and lacks a portion of them. The sample lists approximately 220,000 clones, just under 90% seen once, with roughly 4% in the top ten. Participant-reported clinical history was the basis for cohort assignment. V gene TRBV28 combines with J gene TRBJ1-2; D perhaps matches TRBD1 (6 bases). The specimen was PBMCs or T cells enriched from blood (not recorded which). The source is a young woman with acute COVID-19. CDR3 coding DNA: TGTGCCAGCAGACCAAACAGGGACAACTATGGCTACACCTTC. This sequence encodes CASRPNRDNYGYTF.